This TCR beta chain was recorded in a study of T-cell reconstitution after alpha-beta-depleted transplantation in children. Findings and caveats of the study: The origin of high day-60 TCRbeta diversity in some patients lay in surviving recipient T cells and thymic progenitors.

The ends lost 4 bases at V and 2 bases at J; junction bases unmatched: 8. The CDR3 is made up of 15 amino acids. Per the germline V gene, CDR1 is DFQATT and CDR2 is SNEGSKA (reference sequence). For TCRbeta, the library was prepared with unique molecular identifiers. From the PCR reads, TCRdb called clonotypes with MiXCR, one entry per CDR3 protein. The sample holds about 140,000 distinct CDR3 sequences, 8% to 10% seen once. As regards this clonotype: The antigen is unknown. One base away lies a much larger clone, so this may be a sequencing read error.

This chain connects TRBV20-1 to TRBJ2-3; TRBD2 matches at 8 bases. This specimen consisted of PBMCs, mostly from graft donor cells, obtained 180 days after TCRalphabeta/CD19-depleted stem cell transplant. The receptor comes from a female patient aged 2-9 years who had a stem cell transplant for congenital amegakaryocytic thrombocytopenia, so the T cells may come from the graft donor. CDR3 in amino acids: CSAISRTSPTDTQYF. DNA for the CDR3: TGCAGTGCTATCTCCAGGACTAGCCCCACAGATACGCAGTATTTT.